Given below is one TCR beta chain in context. The antigen remains unidentified. These data originate in a study of T cells in Graves' hyperthyroidism and ophthalmopathy. J gave up 3 bases and V 4 bases, and 7 bases lay outside the gene matches. Germline V gives CDR1 MGHDK, CDR2 SYGVNS. CDR3 length equals 15 residues. Amplification of TCR beta CDR3 regions was performed using RNA transcripts as template. Carried out on the TCR CDR3, a first-round RT-PCR used the HTBI primer set. TCRdb called the multiplex PCR reads again in MiXCR, with one record for every CDR3 protein. The sample lists 500,000 to 750,000 distinct CDR3 sequences, around 14% occurring once. Study-level points and caveats: In the analysis, a 13 V-J model separated ophthalmopathy from stable hyperthyroidism.

The rearrangement uses TRBV25-1 and TRBJ2-7; 9 bases are shared with TRBD2. This sequence was found in a woman younger than 45 with Graves' hyperthyroidism. The sequenced sample consisted of blood. CDR3 nucleotides: TGTGCCAGCAGTGCCCGACTAGCGGTAGACTACGAGCAGTACTTC. Protein product: CASSARLAVDYEQYF.